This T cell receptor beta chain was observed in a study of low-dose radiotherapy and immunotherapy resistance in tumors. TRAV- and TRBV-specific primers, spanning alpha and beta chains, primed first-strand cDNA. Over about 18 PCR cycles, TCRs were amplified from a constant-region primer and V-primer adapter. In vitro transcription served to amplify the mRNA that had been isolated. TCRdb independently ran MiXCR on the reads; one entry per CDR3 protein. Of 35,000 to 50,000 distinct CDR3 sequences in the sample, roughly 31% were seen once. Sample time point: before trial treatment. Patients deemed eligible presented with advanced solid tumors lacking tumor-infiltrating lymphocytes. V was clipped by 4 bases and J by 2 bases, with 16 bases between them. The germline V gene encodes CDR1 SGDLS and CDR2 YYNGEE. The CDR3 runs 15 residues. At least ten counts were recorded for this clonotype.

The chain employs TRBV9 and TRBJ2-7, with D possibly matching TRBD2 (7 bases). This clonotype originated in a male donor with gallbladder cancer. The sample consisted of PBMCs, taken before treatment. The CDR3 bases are TGTGCCAGCAGCCCCAGAGGGGGGGGTCCCTACGAGCAGTACTTC. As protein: CASSPRGGGPYEQYF.